Listed here are 29 T cell receptor beta chains from one sample, sequenced in a study of cytomegalovirus exposure and HLA in healthy donors. Assay used: immunoSEQ multiplex PCR; TCRdb lists only in-frame clones, some missing. This sample has about 160,000 clones, with approximately 87% found just once. The sequencing input was PBMCs. The receptors shown here come from a woman younger than 45 in good health and CMV-seronegative.

This chain connects TRBV15 to TRBJ2-7; D not certain. With 3 bases removed from V and 3 bases from J, the gap between germline ends came to 12 bases. CDR3 length: 14 residues. Per germline, CDR1 LNHNV and CDR2 YYDKDF (reference sequence). This CDR3 is CATSRAATDYEQYF. CDR3 nucleotides: TGTGCCACCAGCAGGGCCGCGACGGACTACGAGCAGTACTTC.

DNA of the CDR3: TGTGCCAGCAGCGGGAGCTCCTACAATGAGCAGTTCTTC. Protein: CASSGSSYNEQFF. V usage is TRBV7-2 and J usage is TRBJ2-1, with a tentative D call TRBD2 (5 bases). This CDR3 comprises 13 residues. Per the germline V gene, CDR1 is SGHTA and CDR2 is FQGNSA. V was clipped by 5 bases and J by 0 bases, with 5 bases between them.

The gene calls are TRBV28 and TRBJ1-6; no clear D gene. In germline, CDR1 is MDHEN, CDR2 SYDVKM. V was cut by 8 bases and J by 10 bases, with 18 bases left in between. The CDR3 has 14 amino acids. CDR3 region: CASSPRVVGSPLHF. The CDR3 DNA is TGTGCCAGCTCCCCGCGAGTGGTCGGCTCACCCCTCCACTTT.

The V and J genes are TRBV4-3 and TRBJ1-1; 7 bases fit TRBD1. The CDR3 runs to 14 residues. V dropped 5 bases and J dropped 4; count of bases not matched to a gene: 7. CDR1 is LGHNA, CDR2 YSLEER, per germline. Written as DNA, the CDR3 is TGCGCCAGCAGCAAAGGACAGGCAACCACTGAAGCTTTCTTT. Translation gives CASSKGQATTEAFF.

The chain is built from TRBV28 and TRBJ1-2; TRBD1 is a possible D gene (6 bases). The V and J ends lost 6 bases and 4 bases respectively, with 12 bases between them. The CDR3 consists of 13 residues. Germline values: CDR1 MDHEN, CDR2 SYDVKM. CDR3 region: CASRKKGGYGYTF. CDR3 DNA: TGTGCCAGCAGGAAAAAGGGGGGCTATGGCTACACCTTC.

By proportion, this clone is medium-sized. The J gene is TRBJ1-5, the V gene TRBV6-7, with D unresolved. TRBV6-7 is annotated as an ORF whose role is uncertain. CDR3 length equals 15 residues. Trimming took 4 bases from V and 5 from J, leaving 15 bases between them. CDR3 DNA sequence: TGTGCCAGCAGTTCCGTTAGGTGTCCCCATCAGCCCCAGCATTTT. It codes for CASSSVRCPHQPQHF.

CDR3 residues: CASSFPGGSGYTF. The CDR3 coding sequence is TGTGCCAGCAGTTTCCCCGGGGGCTCTGGCTACACCTTC. The chain uses TRBV27 and TRBJ1-2, with D possibly TRBD1 on 6 matching bases. Trimming shortened V by 3 bases and J by 7 bases, and 12 bases separated the two germline ends. Germline V gene data show CDR1 as MNHEY and CDR2 as SMNVEV (reference sequence). CDR3 length: 13 amino acids.

This clone appeared a single time. The V gene is TRBV30, the J gene TRBJ2-6, with no clear D. The V gene's germline CDR1 is GTSNPN and CDR2 SVGIG (reference sequence). The CDR3 sequence is 15 residues long. The V and J ends lost 0 bases and 2 bases respectively, with 8 bases between them. DNA of the CDR3: TGTGCCTGGAGTGTAGGGCTGACTGGGGCCAACGTCCTGACTTTC. Protein sequence: CAWSVGLTGANVLTF.

The rearrangement uses TRBV7-9 and TRBJ2-7; possible D gene TRBD1, 6 bases. This CDR3 spans 16 amino acids. Trimming cost V 5 bases and J 5 bases, with 22 bases left between them. CDR1 and CDR2 (germline): SEHNR, FQNEAQ (reference sequence). CDR3 sequence: CASSPSWPTGFNEQYF. The CDR3, as DNA: TGTGCCAGCAGCCCCAGTTGGCCGACAGGTTTTAACGAGCAGTACTTC.

This chain joins TRBV28 and TRBJ1-5; the D is unclear. CDR1 and CDR2 from the germline V gene are MDHEN and SYDVKM. The V end lost 5 bases, the J end lost 2 bases, and 13 bases lay between the germline ends. The CDR3 spans 15 residues. This chain's CDR3 is CASSRGSGGNQPQHF. The CDR3 DNA sequence: TGTGCCAGCAGTAGAGGTAGCGGCGGCAATCAGCCCCAGCATTTT.

The chain couples TRBV18 to TRBJ2-3, with 7 bases that match TRBD2. In germline, CDR1 is KGHSH, CDR2 LQKENI. The CDR3 sequence is 15 residues long. The V segment lost 2 bases and the J segment 0 bases; nucleotides outside the gene matches: 2. CDR3 in DNA: TGTGCCAGCTCACCAGGGACTAAGAGCACAGATACGCAGTATTTT. Translation: CASSPGTKSTDTQYF.

This chain links TRBV27 with TRBJ2-7; 8 bases are a match to TRBD2. CDR1 MNHEY and CDR2 SMNVEV come from the germline V gene (reference sequence). The V and J ends lost 7 bases and 2 bases, in that order; junction bases with no gene match: 10. The CDR3 is made up of 15 amino acids. Here the CDR3 reads CASNFRGGRPYEQYF. DNA of the CDR3: TGTGCCAGCAACTTTCGGGGGGGCAGGCCCTACGAGCAGTACTTC.

The genes are TRBV5-1 and TRBJ1-6; D gene uncertain. This CDR3 has 14 amino acids. Germline CDR1 is SGHRS and CDR2 is YFSETQ. V dropped 7 bases and J dropped 4 bases, with 12 bases sitting between them. The CDR3 coding sequence is TGCGCCAGCGCCGTGGATGCTTATAATTCACCCCTCCACTTT. Amino acids: CASAVDAYNSPLHF.

This clone was observed a handful of times. This chain links TRBV11-2 with TRBJ2-7; 10 nucleotides line up with TRBD2. The CDR3 covers 15 residues. CDR1 and CDR2 from the germline V gene are SGHAT and FQNNGV. With 6 bases clipped from V and 3 bases from J, the junction kept 8 bases outside the gene matches. CDR3 bases: TGTGCCAGCAGATCTCTAGCGGGGGCCGTCTACGAGCAGTACTTC. Protein: CASRSLAGAVYEQYF.

This chain links TRBV6-6 with TRBJ2-7; D unresolved. The CDR3 totals 11 residues. Trimming cost V 5 bases and J 7 bases, with 9 bases left between them. In germline, CDR1 is MNHNY, CDR2 SVGAGI (reference sequence). The CDR3 sequence: CASSRKEEQYF. The CDR3 DNA sequence: TGTGCCAGCAGTAGGAAGGAGGAGCAGTACTTC.

The chain couples TRBV4-1 to TRBJ2-5, with D possibly being TRBD2 (6 bases). The V and J ends lost 6 bases and 3 bases respectively, with 11 bases between them. From germline, CDR1 is MGHRA and CDR2 YSYEKL. The CDR3 loop spans 13 amino acids. This CDR3 reads CASRRDPEETQYF. The CDR3, as DNA: TGCGCCAGCAGGCGGGACCCCGAAGAGACCCAGTACTTC.

J is TRBJ2-3 and V is TRBV2; 12 bases are shared with TRBD2. V shed 7 bases, J shed 2 bases, and the junction held 7 bases outside the gene matches. CDR1 is SNHLY and CDR2 is FYNNEI in the germline V gene. The CDR3 totals 16 residues. The CDR3 sequence is CASTLLAGGLTDTQYF. The CDR3 bases are TGTGCCAGCACCTTGCTAGCGGGGGGGCTCACAGATACGCAGTATTTT.

The chain employs TRBV7-2 and TRBJ1-2, with D possibly TRBD1 on 6 matching bases. V lost 2 bases and J lost 4, with 14 bases in between. Germline CDR1 and CDR2: SGHTA and FQGNSA. The CDR3 spans 15 residues. The CDR3 loop is CASSLSAGGPYGYTF. CDR3 DNA sequence: TGTGCCAGCAGCTTATCTGCGGGGGGGCCCTATGGCTACACCTTC.

The rearrangement links TRBV4-2 to TRBJ2-7; no clear D gene. Trimming left V 2 bases short and J 6 bases short, with 11 bases between. This CDR3 is built from 13 residues. Per germline, CDR1 LGHNA and CDR2 YNFKEQ. The CDR3 is CASSQNPLGEQYF. The CDR3 coding sequence is TGTGCCAGCAGCCAAAATCCTTTAGGCGAGCAGTACTTC.

A single count supports this clone. The gene calls are TRBV6-6 and TRBJ2-7; D perhaps matches TRBD2 (7 bases). In germline, CDR1 is MNHNY, CDR2 SVGAGI (reference sequence). The CDR3 extends over 15 amino acids. V gave up 2 bases and J gave up 5 bases, with 16 bases separating them. As DNA, the CDR3 is TGTGCCAGCAGTTACGTCGGGGGGCGCGGGAACGAGCAGTACTTC. The encoded protein is CASSYVGGRGNEQYF.

This sequence joins TRBV11-1 and TRBJ2-4; maybe TRBD2 (6 bases). V was cut by 2 bases and J by 7 bases, with 15 bases left in between. CDR1 is SGHAT, CDR2 FQDESV, per germline (reference sequence). The CDR3 has 15 residues. CDR3 in DNA: TGTGCCAGCAGCTTATCGGTTAGGGCGGGGAACATTCAGTACTTC. Amino acids: CASSLSVRAGNIQYF.

This chain joins TRBV5-1 and TRBJ2-1; D gene ambiguous. The germline gives CDR1 SGHRS, CDR2 YFSETQ. CDR3 length: 14 residues. V was shortened by 4 bases and J by 0 bases, with 8 bases between the two germline ends. The DNA for the CDR3 is TGCGCCAGCAGCCCCACTGCCTCCTACAATGAGCAGTTCTTC. Amino acid sequence: CASSPTASYNEQFF.

The chain joins TRBV7-6 to TRBJ1-5, with a weak D call TRBD1 (6 bases). Germline V gene sequence: CDR1 SGHVS, CDR2 FNYEAQ. The CDR3 totals 15 residues. Trimming pared 1 base from V and 6 bases from J, leaving 13 bases between. CDR3 loop: CASSLVTGPGQPQHF. In DNA form, the CDR3 reads TGTGCCAGCAGCTTAGTGACAGGCCCAGGTCAGCCCCAGCATTTT.

V and J are TRBV5-6 and TRBJ2-7, with D unclear. The CDR3 sequence is 16 residues long. Germline CDR1 is SGHDT and CDR2 is YYEEEE. V was clipped by 2 bases and J by 0 bases, with 15 bases between them. The DNA of the CDR3 is TGTGCCAGCAGCTTCGAAAATGGGCTTTCCTCCTACGAGCAGTACTTC. This encodes CASSFENGLSSYEQYF.

The rearrangement uses TRBV9 and TRBJ2-7; D is undetermined. This CDR3 comprises 14 residues. V gave up 0 bases and J gave up 3 bases, with 10 bases separating them. The V gene's germline CDR1 is SGDLS and CDR2 YYNGEE. CDR3 in DNA: TGTGCCAGCAGCGTAGGAGGCAGCGACTACGAGCAGTACTTC. Its translation is CASSVGGSDYEQYF.

The rearrangement uses TRBV14 and TRBJ2-3; D gene ambiguous. The CDR3 loop spans 13 amino acids. Between the trimmed V and J ends, which lost 3 bases and 4 bases, there was a span of 8 bases. Germline CDR1 reads SGHDN; CDR2 reads FVKESK. The DNA for the CDR3 is TGTGCCAGCAGCCAGTATGACCCAGATACGCAGTATTTT. Protein: CASSQYDPDTQYF.

Only a few counts were recorded for this clone. The sample has other DNA sequences that encode this CDR3 too. The chain uses TRBV6-6 and TRBJ1-1; maybe TRBD1 (5 bases). Germline values: CDR1 MNHNY, CDR2 SVGAGI (reference sequence). The CDR3 runs to 14 residues. V shed 0 bases and J shed 1 base, with 6 bases lying between them. The CDR3 loop reads CASSYSGRNTEAFF. In DNA form, the CDR3 reads TGTGCCAGCAGTTACTCGGGGCGGAACACTGAAGCTTTCTTT.

This chain's CDR3 is CASSFDATYEQYF. CDR3 bases: TGTGCCAGCAGCTTCGACGCAACTTACGAGCAGTACTTC. The chain links TRBV7-9 to TRBJ2-7; no reliable D call. This CDR3 contains 13 residues. Germline V lookup: CDR1 SEHNR, CDR2 FQNEAQ (reference sequence). V dropped 3 bases and J dropped 4 bases, with 10 bases sitting between them.

The chain employs TRBV27 and TRBJ2-2; 8 bases agree with TRBD1. This CDR3 contains 17 residues. Germline CDR1 is MNHEY and CDR2 is SMNVEV (reference sequence). Trimming cost V 4 bases and J 3 bases; bases outside gene matches: 10. The CDR3 here is CASSSLGRGPDTGELFF. CDR3 bases: TGTGCCAGCAGTTCCCTGGGCAGGGGGCCTGACACCGGGGAGCTGTTTTTT.